This TCR beta chain was captured by sequencing in a study of naive and memory T cell subsets. CDR1 and CDR2 from the germline V gene are MNHEY and SVGAGI. CDR3 length: 13 amino acids. The V segment lost 8 bases and the J segment 8 bases; nucleotides outside the gene matches: 6. Four subsets defined by CD45RA and CD27 were sorted after CD3, CD4, CD8 and live/dead staining. Both TRBC1 and TRBC2 were covered by a beta constant-region primer of two equimolar oligonucleotides. A single record per CDR3 protein comes from TCRdb applying MiXCR to the UMI-ligation and nested PCR reads. The data show 84,000 or so distinct CDR3 sequences, around 7% seen once.

The chain links TRBV6-5 to TRBJ2-1; 10 nucleotides agree with TRBD1. The receptor was derived from a human donor in good health. The specimen was central memory CD4+ T cells from blood. This CDR3 is CASRQTGGHEQFF. DNA of the CDR3: TGTGCCAGCCGCCAGACAGGGGGCCATGAGCAGTTCTTC.